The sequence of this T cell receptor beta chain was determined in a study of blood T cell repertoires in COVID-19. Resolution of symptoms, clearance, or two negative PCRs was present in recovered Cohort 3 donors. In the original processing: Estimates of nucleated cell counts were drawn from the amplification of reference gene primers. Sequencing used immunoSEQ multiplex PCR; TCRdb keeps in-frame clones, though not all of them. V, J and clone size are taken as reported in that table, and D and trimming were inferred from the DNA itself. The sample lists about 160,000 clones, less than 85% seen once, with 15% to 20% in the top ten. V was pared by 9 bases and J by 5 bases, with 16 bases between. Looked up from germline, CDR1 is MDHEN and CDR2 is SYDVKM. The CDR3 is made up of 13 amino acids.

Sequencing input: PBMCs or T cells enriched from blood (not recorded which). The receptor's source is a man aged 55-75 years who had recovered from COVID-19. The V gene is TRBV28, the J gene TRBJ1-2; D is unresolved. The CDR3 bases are TGTGCCAGTTTAAATCCCCCACAATATGGCTACACCTTC. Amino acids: CASLNPPQYGYTF.